Listed here is a single T cell receptor beta chain. The source of the sample is a study of T cells in tumors after PD-1 blockade. Study as a whole: Excluded were patients with checkpoint blockade, immunosuppressants, or radiotherapy or other anti-cancer therapy within 4 weeks.

Data came from immunoSEQ multiplex PCR; TCRdb stores just in-frame clones and leaves some out. The repertoire holds 45,000 to 60,000 clones, with about 85% as singletons. The germline gives CDR1 LNHNV, CDR2 YYDKDF (reference sequence). The CDR3 extends over 17 amino acids. V was pared by 2 bases and J by 3 bases, with 6 bases of the junction left unmatched. The starting material was PBMCs, obtained before anti-PD-1 treatment. The sequence came from a human donor with basal cell carcinoma. The gene calls are TRBV15 and TRBJ1-4, with 10 bases matching TRBD1. CDR3 sequence (DNA): TGTGCCACCAGCAGACCGGACAGGGGGAGGGCTAATGAAAAACTGTTTTTT. It specifies CATSRPDRGRANEKLFF.